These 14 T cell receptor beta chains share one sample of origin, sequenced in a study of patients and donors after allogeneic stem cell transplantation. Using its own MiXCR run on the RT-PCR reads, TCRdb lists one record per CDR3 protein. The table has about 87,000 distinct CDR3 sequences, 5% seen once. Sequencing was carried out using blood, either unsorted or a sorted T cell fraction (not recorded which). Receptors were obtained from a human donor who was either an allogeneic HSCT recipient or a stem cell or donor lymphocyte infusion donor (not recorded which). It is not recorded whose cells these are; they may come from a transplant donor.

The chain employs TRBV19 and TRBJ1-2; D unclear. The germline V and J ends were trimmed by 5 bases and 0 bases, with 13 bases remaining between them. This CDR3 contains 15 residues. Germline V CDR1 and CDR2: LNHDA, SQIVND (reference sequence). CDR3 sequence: CASSGRSRANYGYTF. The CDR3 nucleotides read TGTGCCAGTAGTGGAAGGTCCCGAGCTAACTATGGCTACACCTTC.

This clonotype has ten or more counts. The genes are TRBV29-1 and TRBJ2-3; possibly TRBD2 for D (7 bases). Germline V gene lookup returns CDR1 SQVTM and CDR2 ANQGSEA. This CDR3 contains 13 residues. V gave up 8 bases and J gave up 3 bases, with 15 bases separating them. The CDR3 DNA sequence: TGCAGCCTCCAAAGGGGGGGGACAGATACGCAGTATTTT. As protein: CSLQRGGTDTQYF.

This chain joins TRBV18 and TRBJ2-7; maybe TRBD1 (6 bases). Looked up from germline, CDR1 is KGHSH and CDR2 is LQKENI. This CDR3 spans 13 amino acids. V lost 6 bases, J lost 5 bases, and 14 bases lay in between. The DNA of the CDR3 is TGTGCCAGCTCCCTACGAGGGGGAAACGAGCAGTACTTC. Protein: CASSLRGGNEQYF.

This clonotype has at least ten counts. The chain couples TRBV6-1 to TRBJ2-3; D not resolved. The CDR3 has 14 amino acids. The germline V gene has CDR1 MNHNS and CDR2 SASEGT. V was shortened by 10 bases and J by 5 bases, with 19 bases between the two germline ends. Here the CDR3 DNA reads TGTGCCACCACCCTAACTTCGGGTCAAGATACGCAGTATTTT. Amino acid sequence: CATTLTSGQDTQYF.

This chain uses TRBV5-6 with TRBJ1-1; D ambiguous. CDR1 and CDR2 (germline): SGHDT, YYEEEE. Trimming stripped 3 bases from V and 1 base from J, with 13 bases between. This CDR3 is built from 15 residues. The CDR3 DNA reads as TGTGCCAGCAGCTCCATGACGGTATCGAACACTGAAGCTTTCTTT. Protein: CASSSMTVSNTEAFF.

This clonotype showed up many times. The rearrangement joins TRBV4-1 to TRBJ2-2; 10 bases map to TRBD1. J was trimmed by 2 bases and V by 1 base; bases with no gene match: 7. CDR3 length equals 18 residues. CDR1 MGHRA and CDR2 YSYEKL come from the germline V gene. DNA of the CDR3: TGCGCCAGCAGCCAAGGAGGCCGGACAGGGGGAAACACCGGGGAGCTGTTTTTT. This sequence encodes CASSQGGRTGGNTGELFF.

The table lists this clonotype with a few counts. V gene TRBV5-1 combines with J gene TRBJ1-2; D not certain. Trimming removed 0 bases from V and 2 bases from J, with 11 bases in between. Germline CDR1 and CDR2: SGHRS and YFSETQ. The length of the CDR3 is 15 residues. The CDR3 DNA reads TGCGCCAGCAGCTTGGTTGGCGGAGAAAACTATGGCTACACCTTC. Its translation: CASSLVGGENYGYTF.

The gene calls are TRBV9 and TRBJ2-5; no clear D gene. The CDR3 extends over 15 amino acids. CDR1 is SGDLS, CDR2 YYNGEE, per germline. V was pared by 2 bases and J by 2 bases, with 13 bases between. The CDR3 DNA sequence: TGTGCCAGCAGCGTTGGGCCAAAACCGCAAGAGACCCAGTACTTC. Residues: CASSVGPKPQETQYF.

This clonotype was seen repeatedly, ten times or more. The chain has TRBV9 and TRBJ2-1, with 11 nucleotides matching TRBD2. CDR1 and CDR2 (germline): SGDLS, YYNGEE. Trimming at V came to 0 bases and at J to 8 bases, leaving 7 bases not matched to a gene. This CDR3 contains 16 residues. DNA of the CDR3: TGTGCCAGCAGCGTAGTAGGTACTAGCGGGGGCTATGAGCAGTTCTTC. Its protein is CASSVVGTSGGYEQFF.

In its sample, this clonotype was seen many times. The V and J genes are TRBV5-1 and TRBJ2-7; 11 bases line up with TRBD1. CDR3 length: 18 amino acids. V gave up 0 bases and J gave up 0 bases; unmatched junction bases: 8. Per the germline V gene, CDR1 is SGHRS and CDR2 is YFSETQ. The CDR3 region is CASSLGGAGTGGSYEQYF. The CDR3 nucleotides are TGCGCCAGCAGCTTGGGGGGCGCCGGGACAGGGGGCTCCTACGAGCAGTACTTC.

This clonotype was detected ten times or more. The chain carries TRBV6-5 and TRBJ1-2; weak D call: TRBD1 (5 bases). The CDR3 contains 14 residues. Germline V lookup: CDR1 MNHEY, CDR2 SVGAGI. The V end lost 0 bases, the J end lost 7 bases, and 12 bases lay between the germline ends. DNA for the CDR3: TGTGCCAGCAGTTACTCGGGGCAGGGTGGTGGCTACACCTTC. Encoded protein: CASSYSGQGGGYTF.

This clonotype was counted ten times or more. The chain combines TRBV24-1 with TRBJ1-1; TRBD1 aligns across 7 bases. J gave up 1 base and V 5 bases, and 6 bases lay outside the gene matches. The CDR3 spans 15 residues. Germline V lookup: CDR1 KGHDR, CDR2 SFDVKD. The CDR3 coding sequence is TGTGCCACCAGTGCAGCGGGGACAGAGAACACTGAAGCTTTCTTT. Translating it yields CATSAAGTENTEAFF.

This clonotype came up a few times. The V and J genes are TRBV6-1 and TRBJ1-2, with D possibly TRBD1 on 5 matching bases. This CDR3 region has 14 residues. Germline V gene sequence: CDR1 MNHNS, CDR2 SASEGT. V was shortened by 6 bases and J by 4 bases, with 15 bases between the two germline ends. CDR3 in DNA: TGTGCCAGCAGGAACAGACAGACAATCTATGGCTACACCTTC. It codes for CASRNRQTIYGYTF.

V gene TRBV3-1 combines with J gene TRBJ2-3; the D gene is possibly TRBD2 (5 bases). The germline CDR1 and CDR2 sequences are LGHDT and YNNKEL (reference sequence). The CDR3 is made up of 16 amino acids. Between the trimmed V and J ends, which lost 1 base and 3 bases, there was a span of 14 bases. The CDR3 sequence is CASSQGQDSVTDTQYF. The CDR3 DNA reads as TGTGCCAGCAGCCAAGGCCAGGACTCGGTGACAGATACGCAGTATTTT.